The subject of this entry is one T cell receptor (beta chain). The sample is drawn from a study of blood T cell repertoires in COVID-19. Source study methods: Quantification of nucleated cells was approximated via reference gene primer amplification. Sequencing used immunoSEQ multiplex PCR; TCRdb keeps in-frame clones, though not all of them. V and J calls and clone size are given by that table; D and trimming were obtained from the DNA. The sample holds over 150,000 clones, 80% to 90% seen once. Germline loops: CDR1 SQVTM, CDR2 ANQGSEA. Trimming took 7 bases from V and 3 from J, leaving 16 bases between them. The CDR3 spans 14 residues.

The gene calls are TRBV29-1 and TRBJ1-5, with no clear D. The source material was peripheral blood. The receptor was isolated from a woman older than 75 with COVID-19, enrolled during active disease. For the CDR3, the DNA is TGCAGCGCCCCCCGCCGGGTAGTCAATCAGCCCCAGCATTTT. Amino acid sequence: CSAPRRVVNQPQHF.